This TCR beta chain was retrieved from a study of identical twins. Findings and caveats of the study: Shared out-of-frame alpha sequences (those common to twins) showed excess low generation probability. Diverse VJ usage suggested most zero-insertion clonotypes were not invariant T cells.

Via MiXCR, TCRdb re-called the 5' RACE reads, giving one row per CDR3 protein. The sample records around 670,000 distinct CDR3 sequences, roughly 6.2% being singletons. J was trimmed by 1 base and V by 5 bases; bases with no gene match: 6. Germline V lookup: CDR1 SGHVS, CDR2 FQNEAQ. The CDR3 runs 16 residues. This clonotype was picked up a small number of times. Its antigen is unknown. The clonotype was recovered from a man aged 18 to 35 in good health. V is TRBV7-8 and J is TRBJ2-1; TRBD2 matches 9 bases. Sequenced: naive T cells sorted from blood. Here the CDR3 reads CASSPPSGASYNEQFF. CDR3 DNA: TGTGCCAGCAGCCCGCCTAGCGGGGCGTCCTACAATGAGCAGTTCTTC.